This entry describes one TCR beta chain. Its antigen is not identified. This specimen belongs to a study of T cell repertoires in cytomegalovirus infection. For the study at large: CMV epitopes that were recently identified and HLA-C-restricted were used alongside well-studied HLA-B-restricted ones. Public TCR beta signatures indicated both CMV infection and matching HLA type. Whole-study results and caveats: The response measured ex vivo was dominated by TCR beta clonotypes (HLA-C-restricted and CMV-specific).

TCRdb itself ran the reads through MiXCR, one entry per CDR3 protein. The table lists some 940,000 distinct CDR3 sequences, approximately 31% of them singletons. The CDR3 length is 11 residues. Trimming removed 2 bases from V and 12 bases from J, with 8 bases in between. The germline V gene encodes CDR1 MNHEY and CDR2 SVGEGT. Sequences were derived from cultured CD8+ T cells from PBMCs, sampled from culture after CMV antigen stimulation. The chain is built from TRBV6-2 or TRBV6-3 and TRBJ2-1; D gene ambiguous. The receptor was isolated from a human donor in good health (CMV status not recorded). Some clones in this sample may be carry-over from other donors' samples. The DNA for the CDR3 is TGTGCCAGCAGTTACCCCGGGCCGCAGTTCTTC. This sequence encodes CASSYPGPQFF.